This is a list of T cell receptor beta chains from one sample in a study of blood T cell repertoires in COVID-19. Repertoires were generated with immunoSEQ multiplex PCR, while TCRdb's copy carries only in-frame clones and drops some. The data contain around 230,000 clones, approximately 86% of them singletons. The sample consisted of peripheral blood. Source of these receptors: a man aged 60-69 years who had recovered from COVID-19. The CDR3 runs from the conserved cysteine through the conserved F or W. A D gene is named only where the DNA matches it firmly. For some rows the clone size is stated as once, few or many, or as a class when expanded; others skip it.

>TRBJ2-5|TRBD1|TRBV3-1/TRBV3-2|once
TGTGCCAGCAGCCTCGTGGGACAGAAAGGGGAGACCCAGTACTTC
CASSLVGQKGETQYF
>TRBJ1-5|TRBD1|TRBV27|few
TGTGCCAGCAGTTTATGGGCAGGGGGGACTTATAGCAATCAGCCCCAGCATTTT
CASSLWAGGTYSNQPQHF
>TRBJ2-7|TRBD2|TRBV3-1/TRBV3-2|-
TGTGCCAGCAGCCACCCTAGCGGCGGCTACGAGCAGTACTTC
CASSHPSGGYEQYF
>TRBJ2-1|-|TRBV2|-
TGTGCCAGCAGAAGCAGGAACACCAATGAGCAGTTCTTC
CASRSRNTNEQFF
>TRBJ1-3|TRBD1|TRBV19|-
TGTGCCAGTAGACGCCGACAGGGAGATTACTCTGGAAACACCATATATTTT
CASRRRQGDYSGNTIYF
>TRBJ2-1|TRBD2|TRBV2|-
TGTGCCAGCAGCGAGACTAGCGGGGGGTACAATGAGCAGTTCTTC
CASSETSGGYNEQFF
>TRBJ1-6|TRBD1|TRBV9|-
TGTGCCAGCAGCGTAGGAGGGACAGGGGGACGGAATTCACCCCTCCACTTT
CASSVGGTGGRNSPLHF
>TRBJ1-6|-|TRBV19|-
TGTGCCAGTAGGTCCCCCGCGCGGCGCAATTCACCCCTCCACTTT
CASRSPARRNSPLHF
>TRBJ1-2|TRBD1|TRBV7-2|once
TGTGCCAGCAGCTTAGGTCCCGGACAGGGGCTCGATGGCTACACCTTC
CASSLGPGQGLDGYTF
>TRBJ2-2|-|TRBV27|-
TGTGCCAGCAGTCCCGTCCAGGGGGGCGACACCGGGGAGCTGTTTTTT
CASSPVQGGDTGELFF
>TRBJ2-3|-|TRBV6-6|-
TGTGCCAGCAGTTACGTCTCCGATACGCAGTATTTT
CASSYVSDTQYF
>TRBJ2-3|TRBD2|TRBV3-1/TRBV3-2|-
TGTGCCAGCAGTGGACTAGCGGGACCCACAGATACGCAGTATTTT
CASSGLAGPTDTQYF
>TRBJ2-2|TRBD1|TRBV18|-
TGTGCCAGCGCATTATCAGGGGGCGCGGACACCGGGGAGCTGTTTTTT
CASALSGGADTGELFF
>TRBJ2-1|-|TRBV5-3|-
TGTGCCAGAAGTCCCGGGGTAAAGTCGGTCAATGAGCAGTTCTTC
CARSPGVKSVNEQFF
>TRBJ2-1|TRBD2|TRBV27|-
TGTGCCAGCAGTTTTGGCGGTTTGGCTAGCGGACTCGGGGCGAATGAGCAGTTCTTC
CASSFGGLASGLGANEQFF
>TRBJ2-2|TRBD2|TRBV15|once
TGTGCCACCAGCAGGTCTACTAGCGGGGGAAGGGAGCTGTTTTTT
CATSRSTSGGRELFF
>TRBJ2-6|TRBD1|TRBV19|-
TGTGCCAGTAGTCGATACGAGACAGGGGGCTCTGGGGCCAACGTCCTGACTTTC
CASSRYETGGSGANVLTF
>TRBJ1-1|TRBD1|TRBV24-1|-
TGTGCCGCCGGGACAGTGAACACTGAAGCTTTCTTT
CAAGTVNTEAFF
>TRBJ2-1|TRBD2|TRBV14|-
TGTGCCAGCAGCCTGAAGACGGGGACTAGCGGGGCCAGGAATGAGCAGTTCTTC
CASSLKTGTSGARNEQFF
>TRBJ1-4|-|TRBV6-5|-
TGTGCCAGCAGTTTCGCAGGGGCGGCTAATGAAAAACTGTTTTTT
CASSFAGAANEKLFF
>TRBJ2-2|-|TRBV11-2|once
TGTGCCAGCTGGCGGCCAGGGGAGCTGTTTTTT
CASWRPGELFF
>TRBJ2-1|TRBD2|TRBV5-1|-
TGCGCCAGCAGCTTGGTCGGCGGGGGCTCCTACAATGAGCAGTTCTTC
CASSLVGGGSYNEQFF
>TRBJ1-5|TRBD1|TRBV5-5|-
TGTGCCAGCAGCTCTGGGACAGCATTGGTCCAGCATTTT
CASSSGTALVQHF
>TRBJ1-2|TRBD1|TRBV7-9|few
TGTGCCAGCAGCAGTCGAACCCGGGACAGGGGCGCAGCTAACTATGGCTACACCTTC
CASSSRTRDRGAANYGYTF
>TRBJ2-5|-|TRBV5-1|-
TGCGCCAGCAGCTTGCCAGGGAGCGGGGAGACCCAGTACTTC
CASSLPGSGETQYF
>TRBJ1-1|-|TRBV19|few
TGTGCCAGTAGTATCAGGGGCACTGAAGCTTTCTTT
CASSIRGTEAFF
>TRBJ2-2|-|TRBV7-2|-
TGTGCCAGCAGCTTAGCTGCGTATGGCGGGGAGCTGTTTTTT
CASSLAAYGGELFF
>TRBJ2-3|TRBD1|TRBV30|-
TGTGCCTGCACGACAGGGACAAGCACAGATACGCAGTATTTT
CACTTGTSTDTQYF
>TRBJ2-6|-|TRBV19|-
TGTGCCAGTTCCGTCTCTGGGGCCAACGTCCTGACTTTC
CASSVSGANVLTF
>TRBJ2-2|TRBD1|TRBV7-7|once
TGTGCCAGCAGCTCCGGACAGGGTGTTGGCGGGGAGCTGTTTTTT
CASSSGQGVGGELFF
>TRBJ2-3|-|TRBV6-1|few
TGTGCCAGCAGTGAACGCCGCACAGAACTAGATTTTCCCACAGATACGCAGTATTTT
CASSERRTELDFPTDTQYF
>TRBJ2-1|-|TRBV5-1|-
TGCGCCAGCAGCTTGTACCGGGAAAAGCAGTTCTTC
CASSLYREKQFF
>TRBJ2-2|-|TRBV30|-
TGTGCCTGGAGTGTACACCCGACAGGTCTCGCCGGGGAGCTGTTTTTT
CAWSVHPTGLAGELFF
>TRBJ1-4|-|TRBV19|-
TGTGCCAGCAGGGGTTCCCGGGAAAAACTGTTTTTT
CASRGSREKLFF
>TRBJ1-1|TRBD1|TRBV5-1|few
TGCGCCAGCAAAGGACAGGGTGGCACTGAAGCTTTCTTT
CASKGQGGTEAFF
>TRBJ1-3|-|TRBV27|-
TGTGCCAGCAGTTTACAGGGCTCTGGAAACACCATATATTTT
CASSLQGSGNTIYF
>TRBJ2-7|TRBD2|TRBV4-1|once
TGCGCCAGCAGCCAAGGGCTGGGGGGGAGTAATCGCGAGCAGTACTTC
CASSQGLGGSNREQYF
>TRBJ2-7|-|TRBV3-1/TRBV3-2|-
TGTGCCGAAGACCCGGAGCCCCCGATAACCTACGAGCAGTACTTC
CAEDPEPPITYEQYF
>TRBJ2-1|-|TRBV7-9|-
TGTGCCAGCAGGGCGGGACTTTTCGGGAATGAGCAGTTCTTC
CASRAGLFGNEQFF
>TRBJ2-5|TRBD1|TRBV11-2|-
TGTGCCAGCAGCTCCGCGGGACAGGGGGGAGAGACCCAGTACTTC
CASSSAGQGGETQYF
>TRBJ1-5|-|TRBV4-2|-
TGTGCCAGCAGCCAAGATCAAAGAGGGCAGCCCCAGCATTTT
CASSQDQRGQPQHF
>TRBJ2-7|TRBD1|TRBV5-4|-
TGTGCCAGCAGCTGGGATCGAGGGGGCAGTTACGAGCAGTACTTC
CASSWDRGGSYEQYF
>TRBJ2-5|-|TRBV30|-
TGTGCCTGGAGTGGCCCAGACAGTTCGACCGAAGAGACCCAGTACTTC
CAWSGPDSSTEETQYF
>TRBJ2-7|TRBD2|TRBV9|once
TGTGCCAGCAGCGTAGGGTGGCGCGCTAGCGGGTACGAGCAGTACTTC
CASSVGWRASGYEQYF
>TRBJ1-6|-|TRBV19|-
TGTGCCAGTAGTCACCGGAATTCACCCCTCCACTTT
CASSHRNSPLHF
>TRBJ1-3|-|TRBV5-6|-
TGTGCCAGCAGCACCACAGGGTTTACTGGAAACACCATATATTTT
CASSTTGFTGNTIYF
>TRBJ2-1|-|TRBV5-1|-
TGCGCCAGCAGCTTGGGTGCAGGGTACCGGGACAATGAGCAGTTCTTC
CASSLGAGYRDNEQFF
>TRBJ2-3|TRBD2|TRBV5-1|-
TGCGCCAGCAGCTTCCTAGCGGGGGGGACTTCTAGCACAGATACGCAGTATTTT
CASSFLAGGTSSTDTQYF
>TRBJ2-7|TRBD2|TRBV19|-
TGTGCCAGTAGTATACGGTTCGGGGGGTCGGGCTACGAGCAGTACTTC
CASSIRFGGSGYEQYF
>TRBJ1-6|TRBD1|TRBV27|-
TGTGCCAGCAGATTCAGAACAGGGGCTGGAGCTTATAATTCACCCCTCCACTTT
CASRFRTGAGAYNSPLHF